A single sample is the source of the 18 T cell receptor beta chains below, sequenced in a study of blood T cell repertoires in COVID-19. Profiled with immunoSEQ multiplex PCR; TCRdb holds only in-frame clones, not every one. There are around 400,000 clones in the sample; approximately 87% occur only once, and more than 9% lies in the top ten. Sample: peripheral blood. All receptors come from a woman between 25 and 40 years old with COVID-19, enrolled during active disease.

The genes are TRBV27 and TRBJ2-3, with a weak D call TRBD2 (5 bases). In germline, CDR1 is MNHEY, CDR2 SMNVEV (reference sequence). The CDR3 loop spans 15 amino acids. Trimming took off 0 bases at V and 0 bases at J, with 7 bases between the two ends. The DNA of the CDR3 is TGTGCCAGCAGTTTATCGAGGACTAGCACAGATACGCAGTATTTT. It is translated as CASSLSRTSTDTQYF.

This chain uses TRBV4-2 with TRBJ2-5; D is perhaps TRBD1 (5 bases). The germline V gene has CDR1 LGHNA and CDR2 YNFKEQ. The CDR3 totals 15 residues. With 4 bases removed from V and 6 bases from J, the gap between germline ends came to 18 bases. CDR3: CASSPSGRDRKTQYF. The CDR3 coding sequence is TGTGCCAGCAGCCCGTCCGGCAGGGATAGAAAGACCCAGTACTTC.

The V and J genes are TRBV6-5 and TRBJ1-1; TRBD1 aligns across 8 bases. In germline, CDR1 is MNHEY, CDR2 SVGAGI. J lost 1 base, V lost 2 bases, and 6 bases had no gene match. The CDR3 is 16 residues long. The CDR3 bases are TGTGCCAGCAGTTACCTAGGACAGGGACCGAACACTGAAGCTTTCTTT. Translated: CASSYLGQGPNTEAFF.

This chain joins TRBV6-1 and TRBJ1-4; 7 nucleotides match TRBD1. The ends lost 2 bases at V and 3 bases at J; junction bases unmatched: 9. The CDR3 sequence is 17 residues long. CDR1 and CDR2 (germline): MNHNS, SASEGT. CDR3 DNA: TGTGCCAGCAGTGAATTTCTAAGGACAGGACCTAATGAAAAACTGTTTTTT. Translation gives CASSEFLRTGPNEKLFF.

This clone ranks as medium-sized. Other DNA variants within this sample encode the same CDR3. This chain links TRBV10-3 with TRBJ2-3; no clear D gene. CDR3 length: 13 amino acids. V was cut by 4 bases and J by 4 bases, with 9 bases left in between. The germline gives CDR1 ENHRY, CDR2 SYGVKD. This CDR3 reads CAISAVSADTQYF. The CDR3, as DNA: TGTGCCATCAGTGCCGTATCGGCAGATACGCAGTATTTT.

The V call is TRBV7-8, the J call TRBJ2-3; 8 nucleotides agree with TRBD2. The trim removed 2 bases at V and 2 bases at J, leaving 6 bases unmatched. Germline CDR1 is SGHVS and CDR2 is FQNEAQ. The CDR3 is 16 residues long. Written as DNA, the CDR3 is TGTGCCAGCAGCTTAAGGTCGACTAGCGCCACAGATACGCAGTATTTT. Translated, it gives CASSLRSTSATDTQYF.

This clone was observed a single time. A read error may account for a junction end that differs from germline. The CDR3 sequence is CSGAISGSYSEQFF. In DNA, the CDR3 is TGCAGCGGTGCAATAAGCGGGAGTTACAGTGAGCAGTTCTTC. The rearrangement uses TRBV29-1 and TRBJ2-1, with 8 bases identical to TRBD2. From germline, CDR1 is SQVTM and CDR2 ANQGSEA. The CDR3 is 14 amino acids.

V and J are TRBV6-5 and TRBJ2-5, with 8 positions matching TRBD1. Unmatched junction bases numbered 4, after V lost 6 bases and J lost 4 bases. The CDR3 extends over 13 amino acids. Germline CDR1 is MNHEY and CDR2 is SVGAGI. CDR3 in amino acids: CASRGRGLETQYF. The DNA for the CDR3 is TGTGCCAGCAGAGGCAGGGGGCTAGAGACCCAGTACTTC.

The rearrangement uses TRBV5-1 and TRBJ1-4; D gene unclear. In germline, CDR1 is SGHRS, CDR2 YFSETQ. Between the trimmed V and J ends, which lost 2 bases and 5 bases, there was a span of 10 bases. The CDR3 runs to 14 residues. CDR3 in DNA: TGCGCCAGCAGCTTCTCGGGGTGGAATGAAAAACTGTTTTTT. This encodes CASSFSGWNEKLFF.

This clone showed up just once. The CDR3 DNA sequence: TGTGCCACCAGTGACCCCGGCGGGCAGTACTTC. Translation gives CATSDPGGQYF. This chain uses TRBV24-1 with TRBJ2-7, with unresolved D. There are 11 residues in the CDR3. Trimming removed 4 bases from V and 9 bases from J, with 9 bases in between. In germline, CDR1 is KGHDR, CDR2 SFDVKD.

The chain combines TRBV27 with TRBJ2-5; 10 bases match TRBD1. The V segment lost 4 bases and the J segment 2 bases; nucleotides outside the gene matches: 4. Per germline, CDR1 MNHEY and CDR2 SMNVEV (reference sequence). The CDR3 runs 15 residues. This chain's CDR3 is CASSYLGQGQETQYF. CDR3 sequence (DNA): TGTGCCAGCAGTTATTTGGGACAGGGGCAAGAGACCCAGTACTTC.

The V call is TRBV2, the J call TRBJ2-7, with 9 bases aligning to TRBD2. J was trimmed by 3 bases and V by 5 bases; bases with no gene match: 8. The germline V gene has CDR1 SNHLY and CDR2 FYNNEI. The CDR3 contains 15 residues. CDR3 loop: CASSSTQTSGYEQYF. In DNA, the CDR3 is TGTGCCAGCAGTTCGACGCAGACTAGCGGCTACGAGCAGTACTTC.

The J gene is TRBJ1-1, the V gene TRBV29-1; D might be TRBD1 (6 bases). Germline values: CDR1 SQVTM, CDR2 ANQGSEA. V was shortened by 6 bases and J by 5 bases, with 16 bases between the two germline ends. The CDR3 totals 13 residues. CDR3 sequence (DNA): TGCAGCGTCCACCGGGGGGCTACTACTGAAGCTTTCTTT. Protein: CSVHRGATTEAFF.

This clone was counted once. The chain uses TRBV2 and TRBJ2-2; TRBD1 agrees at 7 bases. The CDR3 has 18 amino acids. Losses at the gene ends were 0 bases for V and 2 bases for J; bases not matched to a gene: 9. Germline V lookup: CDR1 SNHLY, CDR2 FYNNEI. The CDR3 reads CASSEALPGTENTGELFF. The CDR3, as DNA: TGTGCCAGCAGTGAAGCGCTTCCCGGGACAGAAAACACCGGGGAGCTGTTTTTT.

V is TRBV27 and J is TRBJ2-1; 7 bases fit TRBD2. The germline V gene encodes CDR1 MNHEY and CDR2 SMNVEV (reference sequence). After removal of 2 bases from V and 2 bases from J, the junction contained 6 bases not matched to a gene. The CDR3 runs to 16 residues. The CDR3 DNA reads TGTGCCAGCAGTTTAAATAGCGGGCTAACCTACAATGAGCAGTTCTTC. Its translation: CASSLNSGLTYNEQFF.

CDR3 coding DNA: TGTGCCAGCAGCAAAGCGGGGGCGGGGGCGAGGGCCAAAAACATTCAGTACTTC. Translation: CASSKAGAGARAKNIQYF. The chain employs TRBV21-1 and TRBJ2-4; the D call in the table, TRBD2, was not verified against the DNA. TRBV21-1 is listed as a pseudogene. The CDR3 runs to 18 residues.

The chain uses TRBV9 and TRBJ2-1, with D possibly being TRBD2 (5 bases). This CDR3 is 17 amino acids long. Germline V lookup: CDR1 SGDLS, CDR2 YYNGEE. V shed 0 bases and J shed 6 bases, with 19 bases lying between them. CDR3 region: CASSVDPPEGVFNEQFF. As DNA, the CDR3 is TGTGCCAGCAGCGTAGACCCCCCTGAGGGTGTATTCAATGAGCAGTTCTTC. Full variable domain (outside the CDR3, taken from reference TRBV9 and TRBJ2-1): DSGVTQTPKHLITATGQRVTLRCSPRSGDLSVYWYQQSLDQGLQFLIQYYNGEERAKGNILERFSAQQFPDLHSELNLSSLELGDSALYFCASSVDPPEGVFNEQFFGPGTRLTVL.

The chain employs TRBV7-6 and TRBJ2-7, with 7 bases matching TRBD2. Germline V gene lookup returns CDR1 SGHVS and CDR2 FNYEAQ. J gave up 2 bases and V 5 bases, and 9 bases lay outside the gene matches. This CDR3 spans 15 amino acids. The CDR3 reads CASSPSAGMAYEQYF. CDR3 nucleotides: TGTGCCAGCAGCCCCTCAGCGGGGATGGCCTACGAGCAGTACTTC.